The rows below give T cell receptor beta chains drawn from one sample of a study of beta chain features in type 1 diabetes. Libraries were prepared by immunoSEQ multiplex PCR; TCRdb keeps only in-frame clonotypes and omits some of them. This repertoire shows 500,000 to 700,000 clones, about 16% found once; its top ten account for approximately 0.093%. Sequencing was carried out using naive CD4+ T cells from blood. The source is a man aged 18 to 29 in good health. Each CDR3 is given without its conserved first and last residue. A D gene is named only where the DNA matches it firmly.

V gene	J gene	CDR3 length	D gene	CDR3 protein
TRBV30	TRBJ2-7	9	NA	AWGSRGNEY
TRBV11-2	TRBJ2-7	13	TRBD1	ASSSIRQGAREQY
TRBV25-1	TRBJ2-1	14	TRBD1	ASSESGTGIGNEQF
TRBV28	TRBJ2-3	12	NA	ASSLQGVKHTQY
TRBV28	TRBJ1-2	11	NA	ASSPFYGQGYT
TRBV11-2	TRBJ2-5	13	NA	ASSFEYRRQETQY
TRBV30	TRBJ1-2	11	NA	AWSEEGGYGYT
TRBV28	TRBJ2-4	15	NA	ASTEMVGRGAKNIQY
TRBV7-2	TRBJ2-7	12	TRBD1	ASSPDRGKGEQY
TRBV6-6	TRBJ2-7	8	NA	ASSSGEQY
TRBV7-2	TRBJ2-3	12	NA	ASSLLGPTDTQY
TRBV4-2	TRBJ2-3	12	NA	ASSQTTPTDTQY
TRBV5-6	TRBJ2-3	15	TRBD2	ASSGNRASGTPDTQY
TRBV29-1	TRBJ1-4	11	NA	SVDSGGFEKLF
TRBV7-6	TRBJ2-1	13	NA	ASSVFEVSYNEQF
TRBV7-9	TRBJ1-1	11	NA	ASSLSANTEAF
TRBV2	TRBJ2-5	15	TRBD2	ASSAASGRALRETQY
TRBV27	TRBJ2-3	13	NA	ASSLYRRVEDTQY
TRBV7-8	TRBJ2-1	14	NA	ASSLARGGWRNEQF
TRBV28	TRBJ1-5	12	TRBD1	AYPGQLLNQPQH
TRBV9	TRBJ1-6	12	NA	ASSDSPRNSPLH
TRBV7-3	TRBJ2-1	15	TRBD2	ASSLMPGLAGSNEQF